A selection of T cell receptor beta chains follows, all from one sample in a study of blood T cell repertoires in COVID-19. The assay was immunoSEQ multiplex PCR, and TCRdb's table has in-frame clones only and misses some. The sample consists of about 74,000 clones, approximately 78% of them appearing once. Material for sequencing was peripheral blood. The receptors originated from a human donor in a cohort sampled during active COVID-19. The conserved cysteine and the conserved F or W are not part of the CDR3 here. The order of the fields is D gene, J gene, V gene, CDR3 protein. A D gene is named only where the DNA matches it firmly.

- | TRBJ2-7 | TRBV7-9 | ASSLAGGQTYEQY
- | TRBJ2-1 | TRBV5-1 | ASPLLRERLSRVQF
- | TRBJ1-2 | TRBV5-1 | ASSEDSTYGYT
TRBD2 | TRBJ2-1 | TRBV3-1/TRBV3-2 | ASSQDQGSGRTYNEQF
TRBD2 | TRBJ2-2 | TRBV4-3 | ASSQTSDTGELF
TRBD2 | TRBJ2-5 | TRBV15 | ATSRDGAGGRETQY
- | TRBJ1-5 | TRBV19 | ASSTQAFNQPQH
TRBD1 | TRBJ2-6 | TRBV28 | ASSGTGRRHSGANVLT
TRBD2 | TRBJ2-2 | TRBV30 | AWAIGARSGRYIGELF
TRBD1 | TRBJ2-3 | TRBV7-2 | ASSTPPRGTNTQY
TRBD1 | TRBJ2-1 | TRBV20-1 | SARPTGAGF
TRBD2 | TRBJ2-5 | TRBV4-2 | ASSQDGAGRAKETQY
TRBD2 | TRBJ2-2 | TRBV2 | ASSSGRASLNTGELF
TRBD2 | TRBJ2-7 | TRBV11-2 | ASSLGTSGYEQY
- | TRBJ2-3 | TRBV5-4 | ASSLSQGDTQY
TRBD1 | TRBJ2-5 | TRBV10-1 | ASSDTGGSETQY
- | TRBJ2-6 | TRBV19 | ASRRQVFGANVLT
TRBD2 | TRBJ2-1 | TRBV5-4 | ASSLEVGDYNNEQF
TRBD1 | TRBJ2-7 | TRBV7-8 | ASSLAGTGSYEQY
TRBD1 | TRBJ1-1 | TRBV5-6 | ASSVPDRGRGTEAF
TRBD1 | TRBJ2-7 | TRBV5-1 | ASSTRGTDISFSYEQY
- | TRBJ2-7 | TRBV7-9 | ASSFPASSGYEQY
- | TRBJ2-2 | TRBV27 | ASSLDLANTGELF
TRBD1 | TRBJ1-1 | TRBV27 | ASSLRGTGTF
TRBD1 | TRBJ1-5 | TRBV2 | ASSREGQVNQPQH
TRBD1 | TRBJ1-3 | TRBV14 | ASSLTRQGSIWGSGNTIY
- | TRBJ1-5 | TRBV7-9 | ASSLGRSNQPQH
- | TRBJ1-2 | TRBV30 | AWSDPGMSLYYGYT
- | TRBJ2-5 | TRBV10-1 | ASSEVRETQY
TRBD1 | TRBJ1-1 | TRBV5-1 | ASSLWTGPNTEAF
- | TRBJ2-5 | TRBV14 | ASSLLQETQY
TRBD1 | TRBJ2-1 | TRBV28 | ASSRRQGRNEQF